The 32 T cell receptor beta chains presented below share a single source sample, sequenced in a study of T cells in Graves' hyperthyroidism and ophthalmopathy. TCR beta CDR3 regions were amplified from RNA. In the first-round RT-PCR of the TCR CDR3, the HTBI primer set was used. MiXCR was run by TCRdb on the multiplex PCR reads, yielding one entry per CDR3 protein. The sample holds some 400,000 distinct CDR3 sequences, about 18% seen once. Sequencing input: blood. The receptors were sampled from a woman aged 18-30 years with Graves' hyperthyroidism.

The V gene is TRBV18, the J gene TRBJ1-1, with D hard to call. Trimming cost V 3 bases and J 3 bases, with 8 bases left between them. In germline, CDR1 is KGHSH, CDR2 LQKENI. The CDR3 is 13 amino acids. The CDR3 DNA follows: TGTGCCAGCTCACCGTCCGGGGACACTGAAGCTTTCTTT. The encoded protein is CASSPSGDTEAFF.

In its sample, this clonotype was seen many times. The V gene is TRBV20-1, the J gene TRBJ2-5; possibly TRBD1 or TRBD2 for D (6 bases each). Deletions cut 0 bases from V and 0 bases from J, with 14 bases between. CDR1 DFQATT and CDR2 SNEGSKA come from the germline V gene (reference sequence). The CDR3 has 16 amino acids. The CDR3 sequence is CSAREQGGTYQETQYF. The CDR3 DNA follows: TGCAGTGCTAGAGAACAGGGCGGGACGTACCAAGAGACCCAGTACTTC.

This clonotype was observed at least ten times. This chain joins TRBV5-4 and TRBJ1-2, with 7 bases fitting TRBD1. This CDR3 is 13 amino acids long. The germline V gene has CDR1 SGHNT and CDR2 YYREEE (reference sequence). V shed 5 bases, J shed 3 bases, and the junction held 4 bases outside the gene matches. CDR3 DNA: TGTGCCAGCAGTTCCGGGACAGACTATGGCTACACCTTC. Translating it yields CASSSGTDYGYTF.

J is TRBJ1-5 and V is TRBV27, with a weak D call TRBD1 (6 bases). The length of the CDR3 is 14 residues. V was pared by 8 bases and J by 6 bases, with 17 bases between. Germline V lookup: CDR1 MNHEY, CDR2 SMNVEV (reference sequence). The CDR3 bases are TGTGCCAGCGGCCAGTGGGGGCTTGGTCAGCCCCAGCATTTT. Residues: CASGQWGLGQPQHF.

This clonotype was recorded many times. This chain joins TRBV12-3 or TRBV12-4 and TRBJ1-1; D call uncertain. CDR3 length: 13 residues. Trimming took off 3 bases at V and 5 bases at J, with 10 bases between the two ends. CDR3 loop: CASSLYRETEAFF. The CDR3 nucleotides read TGTGCCAGCAGTTTGTACCGGGAGACTGAAGCTTTCTTT.

This clonotype was observed at least ten times. This rearrangement joins TRBV2 to TRBJ2-7; maybe TRBD1 (5 bases). V shed 6 bases and J shed 6 bases, with 15 bases lying between them. Germline CDR1 SNHLY, CDR2 FYNNEI. The CDR3 contains 13 residues. This CDR3 reads CASRIIWGSEQYF. The CDR3 coding sequence is TGTGCCAGCAGGATTATATGGGGCAGCGAGCAGTACTTC.

This clonotype showed up many times. The chain combines TRBV6-5 with TRBJ2-7; 7 bases are shared with TRBD2. The CDR3 contains 12 residues. Germline V gene data show CDR1 as MNHEY and CDR2 as SVGAGI. Trimming cost V 9 bases and J 3 bases; bases outside gene matches: 5. The CDR3 is CASRGTNYEQYF. The CDR3 bases are TGTGCCAGTCGCGGGACTAACTACGAGCAGTACTTC.

This clonotype was picked up a small number of times. This chain joins TRBV19 and TRBJ2-5; perhaps TRBD2 as D (6 bases). The CDR3 loop spans 15 amino acids. The germline V and J ends were trimmed by 1 base and 2 bases, with 11 bases remaining between them. Germline CDR1 and CDR2: LNHDA and SQIVND (reference sequence). In DNA, the CDR3 is TGTGCCAGTAGTATAGTGGACCGGGGGCAAGAGACCCAGTACTTC. Encoded protein: CASSIVDRGQETQYF. Together with reference TRBV19 and TRBJ2-5, the CDR3 gives the full variable domain: DGGITQSPKYLFRKEGQNVTLSCEQNLNHDAMYWYRQDPGQGLRLIYYSQIVNDFQKGDIAEGYSVSREKKESFPLTVTSAQKNPTAFYLCASSIVDRGQETQYFGPGTRLLVL.

The sample holds many counts of this clonotype. The chain employs TRBV6-5 and TRBJ1-2; D gene uncertain. Germline values: CDR1 MNHEY, CDR2 SVGAGI. V dropped 0 bases and J dropped 4 bases, with 12 bases sitting between them. CDR3 length equals 15 residues. The CDR3 nucleotides read TGTGCCAGCAGTTACTCAGATCTGGGTCGCTATGGCTACACCTTC. Residues: CASSYSDLGRYGYTF.

This clonotype was counted at least ten times. The V and J genes are TRBV5-5 and TRBJ1-2; no firm D call. V lost 6 bases and J lost 1, with 16 bases in between. CDR3 length: 15 amino acids. Germline V gene sequence: CDR1 SGHKS, CDR2 YYEKEE (reference sequence). As DNA, the CDR3 is TGTGCCAGCACCCTCCCTGGCAGCTATAACTATGGCTACACCTTC. Translation: CASTLPGSYNYGYTF.

J is TRBJ1-3 and V is TRBV12-3 or TRBV12-4; D gene unclear. Trimming pared 7 bases from V and 0 bases from J, leaving 19 bases between. This CDR3 comprises 17 residues. The CDR3 DNA sequence: TGTGCCAGCACCCCGTTTCGATCCCTTTCCTCTGGAAACACCATATATTTT. Protein: CASTPFRSLSSGNTIYF.

V usage is TRBV2 and J usage is TRBJ2-5; maybe TRBD2 (6 bases). There are 19 residues in the CDR3. Between the trimmed V and J ends, which lost 2 bases and 4 bases, there was a span of 26 bases. CDR1 and CDR2 (germline): SNHLY, FYNNEI. The CDR3 nucleotides are TGTGCCAGCAGTGAACTGGGGGGAACTCTTAAAGTTTTTGTAGAGACCCAGTACTTC. It is translated as CASSELGGTLKVFVETQYF.

This clonotype was seen many times. V usage is TRBV10-3 and J usage is TRBJ1-2; weak D call: TRBD1 (5 bases). CDR3 size: 14 residues. V gave up 0 bases and J gave up 4 bases, with 9 bases separating them. The V gene's germline CDR1 is ENHRY and CDR2 SYGVKD. This chain's CDR3 is CAISESAGSYGYTF. Here the CDR3 DNA reads TGTGCCATCAGTGAGTCGGCAGGGAGCTATGGCTACACCTTC.

This clonotype was recorded at least ten times. CDR3 loop: CASSLWGSRQETQYF. The CDR3 nucleotides read TGTGCCAGCAGTTTATGGGGCAGCCGGCAAGAGACCCAGTACTTC. The gene calls are TRBV27 and TRBJ2-5; weak D call: TRBD1 (5 bases). V lost 1 base, J lost 2 bases, and 11 bases lay in between. Per germline, CDR1 MNHEY and CDR2 SMNVEV (reference sequence). The CDR3 sequence is 15 residues long.

Many counts were recorded for this clonotype. The rearrangement uses TRBV12-3 or TRBV12-4 and TRBJ1-1, with a weak D call TRBD1 (5 bases). Deletions cut 3 bases from V and 5 bases from J, with 7 bases between. This CDR3 spans 12 amino acids. CDR3 region: CASSFWGTEAFF. The CDR3 region has the DNA TGTGCCAGCAGTTTCTGGGGGACTGAAGCTTTCTTT.

This clonotype was counted many times. The chain employs TRBV15 and TRBJ2-7, with 10 bases matching TRBD1. CDR1 and CDR2 (germline): LNHNV, YYDKDF (reference sequence). The V gene end was trimmed by 1 base and the J gene end by 9 bases; junction bases not matched to a gene: 9. The CDR3 sequence is 15 residues long. The CDR3: CATSRGAGGQGGQYF. The CDR3 nucleotides read TGTGCCACCAGCAGAGGAGCCGGAGGACAGGGGGGGCAGTACTTC.

This clonotype was counted ten times or more. The chain is built from TRBV9 and TRBJ2-3; TRBD2 is a possible D gene (5 bases). The CDR3 is 12 residues long. The V end was cut by 3 bases, the J end by 5 bases, with 7 bases between. The germline V gene has CDR1 SGDLS and CDR2 YYNGEE. CDR3 in DNA: TGTGCCAGCAGCGACGGGGTAGATACGCAGTATTTT. This encodes CASSDGVDTQYF.

This clonotype was picked up a small number of times. V and J are TRBV5-1 and TRBJ2-2; 9 positions match TRBD2. Trimming at V came to 3 bases and at J to 4 bases, leaving 10 bases not matched to a gene. In germline, CDR1 is SGHRS, CDR2 YFSETQ. The CDR3 is made up of 17 amino acids. The CDR3: CASSSKPAAGGTGELFF. CDR3 DNA sequence: TGCGCCAGCAGCTCTAAACCGGCAGCGGGGGGCACCGGGGAGCTGTTTTTT.

This clonotype showed up many times. The CDR3 loop reads CASSPCVSYF. The DNA for the CDR3 is TGTGCCAGCTCACCATGCGTTTCGTACTTC. This sequence joins TRBV18 and TRBJ2-7, with no clear D. Germline V CDR1 and CDR2: KGHSH, LQKENI. Trimming cost V 2 bases and J 12 bases, with 8 bases left between them. The CDR3 consists of 10 residues.

This clonotype was observed at least ten times. One end of the junction is discordant with germline, which a read error may explain. This chain joins TRBV6-1 and TRBJ1-1; TRBD1 aligns across 7 bases. This CDR3 region has 14 residues. Germline CDR1 and CDR2: MNHNS and SASEGT. CDR3 amino acids: CASSEGGVLDRSIF. As DNA, the CDR3 is TGTGCCAGCAGTGAAGGCGGCGTCTTGGACAGGTCGATCTTT.

This clonotype was found many times. The chain combines TRBV7-8 with TRBJ2-2, with D uncertain. The CDR3 covers 13 residues. V shed 2 bases and J shed 5 bases, with 6 bases lying between them. The V gene's germline CDR1 is SGHVS and CDR2 FQNEAQ. CDR3 sequence reads: CASSLYPTGELFF. The CDR3 nucleotides read TGTGCCAGCAGCTTATACCCTACCGGGGAGCTGTTTTTT. Using reference TRBV7-8 and TRBJ2-2 for the parts outside the CDR3, the full variable domain is GAGVSQSPRYKVAKRGQDVALRCDPISGHVSLFWYQQALGQGPEFLTYFQNEAQLDKSGLPSDRFFAERPEGSVSTLKIQRTQQEDSAVYLCASSLYPTGELFFGEGSRLTVL.

V is TRBV6-1 and J is TRBJ2-7; D assignment may be TRBD1 or TRBD2 (5 bases each). CDR3 size: 13 residues. The V end was cut by 5 bases, the J end by 3 bases, with 11 bases between. Germline CDR1 is MNHNS and CDR2 is SASEGT. The CDR3 region has the DNA TGTGCCAGCAGTAGGGACGGCTACTACGAGCAGTACTTC. It is translated as CASSRDGYYEQYF.

This clonotype was detected ten times or more. The V call is TRBV7-6, the J call TRBJ2-7; maybe TRBD1 (6 bases). V was cut by 1 base and J by 7 bases, with 17 bases left in between. There are 15 residues in the CDR3. CDR1 SGHVS and CDR2 FNYEAQ come from the germline V gene. The CDR3 DNA reads TGTGCCAGCAGCTTAGAGGGGACACCATCTCGGGAGCAGTACTTC. Translation gives CASSLEGTPSREQYF.

This clonotype was seen many times. This sequence joins TRBV6-2 or TRBV6-3 and TRBJ1-5, with 8 positions matching TRBD1. This CDR3 comprises 15 residues. Unmatched junction bases numbered 8, after V lost 4 bases and J lost 6 bases. Germline CDR1 is MNHEY and CDR2 is SVGEGT. CDR3 DNA sequence: TGTGCCAGCAGTTCCCCGGGACAGGCGGGTCAGCCCCAGCATTTT. This gives the protein CASSSPGQAGQPQHF.

This clonotype was counted a few times. The CDR3: CASSHRTGNSGNTIYF. The CDR3 bases are TGTGCCAGCTCACACCGGACAGGGAACTCTGGAAACACCATATATTTT. The V gene is TRBV18, the J gene TRBJ1-3; 8 bases are a match to TRBD1. CDR1 is KGHSH, CDR2 LQKENI, per germline. This CDR3 spans 16 amino acids. Trimming cost V 4 bases and J 0 bases; bases outside gene matches: 5.

To note about this clonotype: The junction and the germline gene differ at one end; a read error may be behind it. This rearrangement joins TRBV13 to TRBJ2-5; 7 nucleotides line up with TRBD1. CDR1 is PRHDT and CDR2 is FYEKMQ in the germline V gene (reference sequence). CDR3 length: 13 residues. This CDR3 reads CSSCWGQQETQYF. The DNA for the CDR3 is TGTTCCAGCTGCTGGGGACAGCAAGAGACCCAGTACTTC.

V is TRBV20-1 and J is TRBJ1-3; D possibly corresponds to TRBD1 (5 bases). V lost 6 bases to trimming and J lost 0 bases, with 15 bases between them. The CDR3 spans 15 residues. Germline CDR1 DFQATT, CDR2 SNEGSKA (reference sequence). CDR3 loop: CSATPGALSGNTIYF. The CDR3, as DNA: TGCAGTGCCACCCCCGGGGCCCTCTCTGGAAACACCATATATTTT.

The CDR3 DNA reads TGTGCCAGCAGCCCTACCCCGACCGGGGACTATGGCTACACCTTC. As protein: CASSPTPTGDYGYTF. The J gene is TRBJ1-2, the V gene TRBV6-1; D uncertain. This CDR3 is built from 15 residues. Trimming removed 6 bases from V and 3 bases from J, with 17 bases in between. Germline V lookup: CDR1 MNHNS, CDR2 SASEGT.

As to this clonotype: This may arise from a read error, as a much more abundant clone is one base away. The chain is built from TRBV28 and TRBJ1-1; D unclear. Per germline, CDR1 MDHEN and CDR2 SYDVKM. The CDR3 length is 13 residues. The CDR3 nucleotides are TGTGCCAGCAGCGAAATTGAAAACACTGAAGATTTCTTT. It codes for CASSEIENTEDFF.

This chain uses TRBV9 with TRBJ1-2; 12 bases are shared with TRBD1. The V gene end was trimmed by 3 bases and the J gene end by 8 bases; junction bases not matched to a gene: 8. This CDR3 region has 15 residues. Looked up from germline, CDR1 is SGDLS and CDR2 is YYNGEE. The CDR3 DNA follows: TGTGCCAGCAGCGCCCGGGACAGGGGGCTAGGAGGCTACACCTTC. Encoded protein: CASSARDRGLGGYTF. The whole variable domain, filled in from reference TRBV9 and TRBJ1-2, reads DSGVTQTPKHLITATGQRVTLRCSPRSGDLSVYWYQQSLDQGLQFLIQYYNGEERAKGNILERFSAQQFPDLHSELNLSSLELGDSALYFCASSARDRGLGGYTFGSGTRLTVV.

This clonotype was observed at least ten times. The chain carries TRBV30 and TRBJ1-2; 7 bases match TRBD1. The V segment lost 3 bases and the J segment 5 bases; nucleotides outside the gene matches: 15. The CDR3 totals 16 residues. The germline CDR1 and CDR2 sequences are GTSNPN and SVGIG (reference sequence). The CDR3 loop is CAWRLPRDSRLYGYTF. The CDR3 DNA follows: TGTGCCTGGAGATTACCTCGGGACAGTCGACTTTATGGCTACACCTTC.

This clonotype occurred many times. The chain recombines TRBV7-2 with TRBJ2-7; D may be TRBD1 (6 bases). CDR3 size: 15 residues. The germline gives CDR1 SGHTA, CDR2 FQGNSA. With 2 bases removed from V and 4 bases from J, the gap between germline ends came to 15 bases. The CDR3 reads CASSLTPGAEYEQYF. The CDR3 nucleotides are TGTGCCAGCAGCTTAACTCCAGGGGCAGAATACGAGCAGTACTTC.